Presented here are 29 T cell receptor beta chains from one specimen sequenced in a study of T cell changes during pregnancy in multiple sclerosis. Generated by immunoSEQ multiplex PCR, the TCRdb table keeps only in-frame clones and is missing some. The table shows approximately 74,000 clones, with 80% to 90% occurring only once. The sequenced sample was peripheral blood, obtained before pregnancy. These receptors all come from a female donor with multiple sclerosis, enrolled in a pregnancy study.

This chain uses TRBV4-3 with TRBJ2-5, with TRBD2 matching 9 bases. This CDR3 is built from 17 residues. Germline CDR1 is LGHNA and CDR2 is YSLEER. V was pared by 0 bases and J by 1 base, with 6 bases of the junction left unmatched. As DNA, the CDR3 is TGCGCCAGCAGCCAAGAACCCAGCGGGGGGATCCAAGAGACCCAGTACTTC. This codes for CASSQEPSGGIQETQYF.

V usage is TRBV10-3 and J usage is TRBJ2-7, with 8 bases fitting TRBD1. Germline assignment: CDR1 ENHRY and CDR2 SYGVKD. Germline trimming cut 3 bases from V and 6 bases from J; bases unmatched to any gene: 7. This CDR3 is built from 14 residues. CDR3 sequence (DNA): TGTGCCATCAGTGATCCGGGACAGGTAACCGAGCAGTACTTC. This sequence encodes CAISDPGQVTEQYF.

About this clone: The identical CDR3 is also encoded by other nucleotide sequences in the sample. CDR3 region: CASSYSGQDNQPQHF. Written as DNA, the CDR3 is TGTGCCAGCAGTTACTCCGGACAGGATAATCAGCCCCAGCATTTT. The chain has TRBV6-5 and TRBJ1-5; TRBD1 matches 7 bases. V was clipped by 0 bases and J by 4 bases; unmatched bases: 3. The CDR3 length is 15 residues. CDR1 MNHEY and CDR2 SVGAGI come from the germline V gene.

The genes are TRBV19 and TRBJ2-7; 8 bases match TRBD1. The germline gives CDR1 LNHDA, CDR2 SQIVND (reference sequence). This CDR3 contains 14 residues. V shed 3 bases, J shed 6 bases, and the junction held 7 bases outside the gene matches. CDR3 nucleotide sequence: TGTGCCAGTAGTATTGGTACAGGGGGTACCGAGCAGTACTTC. Translation: CASSIGTGGTEQYF.

Only one count was recorded for this clone. The chain combines TRBV2 with TRBJ2-7; the D gene is possibly TRBD2 (5 bases). The CDR3 has 12 residues. Germline CDR1 SNHLY, CDR2 FYNNEI. The V end lost 8 bases, the J end lost 0 bases, and 8 bases lay between the germline ends. CDR3 sequence reads: CASQEDSYEQYF. The CDR3 DNA reads TGTGCCAGCCAGGAGGACTCCTACGAGCAGTACTTC.

This sequence joins TRBV29-1 and TRBJ2-2; D possibly corresponds to TRBD2 (5 bases). The CDR3 extends over 12 amino acids. V was clipped by 4 bases and J by 7 bases, with 10 bases between them. Germline values: CDR1 SQVTM, CDR2 ANQGSEA. The CDR3 reads CSVVSGIGELFF. The CDR3 nucleotides are TGCAGCGTTGTTTCGGGGATCGGGGAGCTGTTTTTT.

The genes are TRBV6-1 and TRBJ1-2; D remains unclear. Germline V CDR1 and CDR2: MNHNS, SASEGT. Trimming pared 2 bases from V and 7 bases from J, leaving 17 bases between. The CDR3 runs to 15 residues. The chain's CDR3 is CASSESMSIPSGYTF. The CDR3 region has the DNA TGTGCCAGCAGTGAATCCATGTCCATTCCTAGTGGCTACACCTTC.

This clone was observed a few times. The chain recombines TRBV10-2 with TRBJ1-3, with D unclear. V gave up 7 bases and J gave up 4 bases, with 11 bases separating them. CDR1 and CDR2 from the germline V gene are WSHSY and SAAADI. The CDR3 spans 13 residues. In DNA, the CDR3 is TGCGCCAGCATTTCGGGAGTGGGAAACACCATATATTTT. Encoded protein: CASISGVGNTIYF.

The CDR3 here is CASSIPQGAGSNQPQHF. The DNA for the CDR3 is TGTGCCAGTAGTATACCTCAGGGGGCGGGGAGCAATCAGCCCCAGCATTTT. The chain links TRBV19 to TRBJ1-5, with 8 bases fitting TRBD1. The V segment lost 2 bases and the J segment 1 base; nucleotides outside the gene matches: 7. Germline V gene data show CDR1 as LNHDA and CDR2 as SQIVND (reference sequence). The CDR3 runs to 17 residues.

V usage is TRBV19 and J usage is TRBJ1-2, with D perhaps matching TRBD1 (5 bases). The V gene's germline CDR1 is LNHDA and CDR2 SQIVND (reference sequence). The germline V and J ends were trimmed by 2 bases and 4 bases, with 11 bases remaining between them. The CDR3 runs to 14 residues. CDR3 in amino acids: CASSIYQGSYGYTF. As DNA, the CDR3 is TGTGCCAGTAGTATATATCAGGGCAGCTATGGCTACACCTTC.

J is TRBJ2-3 and V is TRBV12-5, with 10 nucleotides matching TRBD2. This CDR3 has 15 amino acids. V trimming: 6 bases; J trimming: 3 bases; junction bases outside the gene matches: 6. The germline V gene encodes CDR1 LGHNT and CDR2 FRNRAP. CDR3 nucleotide sequence: TGTGCTAGTGGCCCGGGACTAGCGTTGACAGATACGCAGTATTTT. This sequence encodes CASGPGLALTDTQYF.

CDR3 bases: TGTGCCAGCGGCGGACAGGCGGACGAGCAGTACTTC. This translates into CASGGQADEQYF. The chain couples TRBV7-2 to TRBJ2-7, with 7 nucleotides matching TRBD1. Germline trimming cut 8 bases from V and 5 bases from J; bases unmatched to any gene: 6. The CDR3 runs 12 residues. Germline CDR1 and CDR2: SGHTA and FQGNSA. The entire variable domain, with the rest obtained from reference TRBV7-2 and TRBJ2-7, is as follows: GAGVSQSPSNKVTEKGKDVELRCDPISGHTALYWYRQSLGQGLEFLIYFQGNSAPDKSGLPSDRFSAERTGGSVSTLTIQRTQQEDSAVYLCASGGQADEQYFGPGTRLTVT.

The chain has TRBV5-4 and TRBJ1-3; D gene ambiguous. Trimming cost V 0 bases and J 4 bases, with 5 bases left between them. This CDR3 is built from 13 residues. The germline gives CDR1 SGHNT, CDR2 YYREEE (reference sequence). CDR3 amino acids: CASSLDSGNTIYF. CDR3 nucleotide sequence: TGTGCCAGCAGCTTGGACAGCGGAAACACCATATATTTT.

The J gene is TRBJ2-1, the V gene TRBV19; the match to TRBD2 covers 11 bases. V shed 1 base, J shed 0 bases, and the junction held 2 bases outside the gene matches. This CDR3 has 17 residues. Germline V lookup: CDR1 LNHDA, CDR2 SQIVND (reference sequence). CDR3: CASSIVTSGVSYNEQFF. CDR3 nucleotides: TGTGCCAGTAGTATAGTGACTAGCGGGGTCTCCTACAATGAGCAGTTCTTC.

The chain joins TRBV19 to TRBJ1-6, with 7 nucleotides matching TRBD1. The junction had 8 bases not matched to a gene; V was cut back by 7 bases and J by 11 bases. In germline, CDR1 is LNHDA, CDR2 SQIVND (reference sequence). The CDR3 covers 13 residues. DNA of the CDR3: TGTGCCAGTAATGAACAGGGGCTAACACCCCTCCACTTT. Amino acid sequence: CASNEQGLTPLHF.

The sample holds many counts of this clone. This sequence joins TRBV19 and TRBJ1-2; D gene ambiguous. V was pared by 11 bases and J by 2 bases, with 15 bases between. Germline V gene lookup returns CDR1 LNHDA and CDR2 SQIVND (reference sequence). The CDR3 is 13 amino acids. CDR3 DNA sequence: TGTGCCTCCAGGCGGGGATTAAACTATGGCTACACCTTC. Amino acid sequence: CASRRGLNYGYTF.

The chain recombines TRBV2 with TRBJ2-6; perhaps TRBD2 as D (6 bases). CDR1 and CDR2 (germline): SNHLY, FYNNEI. V lost 5 bases and J 3 bases, leaving 11 bases between the germline ends. The CDR3 covers 15 residues. The CDR3 DNA sequence: TGTGCCAGCAGTTCTGATAGCGGTGGGGCCAACGTCCTGACTTTC. Translation gives CASSSDSGGANVLTF.

The chain uses TRBV7-2 and TRBJ2-3; 9 nucleotides match TRBD2. CDR3 size: 15 residues. The germline V gene has CDR1 SGHTA and CDR2 FQGNSA. V trimming: 7 bases; J trimming: 2 bases; junction bases outside the gene matches: 7. CDR3 loop: CASNKLAGFTDTQYF. The DNA for the CDR3 is TGTGCCAGCAACAAGCTAGCGGGGTTCACAGATACGCAGTATTTT.

The DNA for the CDR3 is TGTGCTAGTGGCCTGTACAATGAGCAGTTCTTC. Amino acids: CASGLYNEQFF. This sequence joins TRBV12-5 and TRBJ2-1, with unresolved D. The CDR3 totals 11 residues. Trimming pared 6 bases from V and 4 bases from J, leaving 4 bases between. Germline V gene sequence: CDR1 LGHNT, CDR2 FRNRAP.

This clone was counted once. The DNA of the CDR3 is TGTGCCAGCAGCAATGGACAGGCTTACAATCAGCCCCAGCATTTT. This codes for CASSNGQAYNQPQHF. The V and J genes are TRBV7-2 and TRBJ1-5, with 7 bases identical to TRBD1. This CDR3 comprises 15 residues. The germline gives CDR1 SGHTA, CDR2 FQGNSA. V dropped 5 bases and J dropped 3; count of bases not matched to a gene: 7. The complete variable domain, with remaining parts taken from reference TRBV7-2 and TRBJ1-5, reads GAGVSQSPSNKVTEKGKDVELRCDPISGHTALYWYRQSLGQGLEFLIYFQGNSAPDKSGLPSDRFSAERTGGSVSTLTIQRTQQEDSAVYLCASSNGQAYNQPQHFGDGTRLSIL.

The chain joins TRBV30 to TRBJ1-5, with a possible D match to TRBD1 (5 bases). V was cut by 3 bases and J by 2 bases, with 11 bases left in between. This CDR3 comprises 14 residues. Per germline, CDR1 GTSNPN and CDR2 SVGIG (reference sequence). In DNA form, the CDR3 reads TGTGCCTGGAGCGCAGCGGGGGGCAATCAGCCCCAGCATTTT. It encodes CAWSAAGGNQPQHF.

The chain uses TRBV27 and TRBJ2-3; 9 nucleotides line up with TRBD1. CDR1 and CDR2 from the germline V gene are MNHEY and SMNVEV (reference sequence). V dropped 4 bases and J dropped 3; count of bases not matched to a gene: 8. There are 16 residues in the CDR3. CDR3 loop: CASSYIGDRATDTQYF. The DNA for the CDR3 is TGTGCCAGCAGTTACATAGGGGACAGGGCAACAGATACGCAGTATTTT.

The chain is built from TRBV6-5 and TRBJ2-5; maybe TRBD2 (7 bases). The length of the CDR3 is 15 residues. The V gene lost 1 base and the J gene lost 4 bases, with 13 bases spanning the gap. The germline gives CDR1 MNHEY, CDR2 SVGAGI. The CDR3 DNA reads as TGTGCCAGCAGTTACTGGGGGGGGCAGGGAGAGACCCAGTACTTC. Amino acid sequence: CASSYWGGQGETQYF.

This chain joins TRBV9 and TRBJ1-2; perhaps TRBD1 as D (6 bases). The V end lost 2 bases, the J end lost 8 bases, and 19 bases lay between the germline ends. Germline V lookup: CDR1 SGDLS, CDR2 YYNGEE. CDR3 length: 15 amino acids. The chain's CDR3 is CASSVTGSPLSGYTF. For the CDR3, the DNA is TGTGCCAGCAGCGTGACAGGTAGTCCGTTGTCAGGCTACACCTTC.

This clone has only one observation. The J gene is TRBJ1-2, the V gene TRBV30; the match to TRBD1 covers 7 bases. The V and J ends lost 6 bases and 4 bases, in that order; junction bases with no gene match: 14. Per germline, CDR1 GTSNPN and CDR2 SVGIG (reference sequence). The CDR3 contains 15 residues. This CDR3 reads CACNLWTGLVYGYTF. CDR3 coding DNA: TGTGCCTGCAACCTTTGGACAGGCCTCGTCTATGGCTACACCTTC.

This clone is a singleton in its sample. The chain uses TRBV7-2 and TRBJ1-1; possibly TRBD1 for D (6 bases). V lost 2 bases and J 8 bases, leaving 12 bases between the germline ends. The germline V gene encodes CDR1 SGHTA and CDR2 FQGNSA. This CDR3 is 13 amino acids long. The CDR3 here is CASSLTGQKEAFF. CDR3 in DNA: TGTGCCAGCAGCTTAACCGGACAGAAGGAAGCTTTCTTT.

The V call is TRBV7-3, the J call TRBJ2-7; 10 bases match TRBD2. The CDR3 extends over 14 amino acids. CDR1 and CDR2 from the germline V gene are SGHTA and FQGTGA. With V trimmed by 3 bases and J by 5 bases, 4 bases remained unmatched. The CDR3 is CASSFASGGNEQYF. For the CDR3, the DNA is TGTGCCAGCAGCTTTGCTAGCGGGGGCAACGAGCAGTACTTC.

V and J are TRBV9 and TRBJ2-5; TRBD1 is a possible D gene (5 bases). The CDR3 spans 13 residues. Germline V gives CDR1 SGDLS, CDR2 YYNGEE. V shed 0 bases and J shed 2 bases, with 5 bases lying between them. Here the CDR3 reads CASSVAGQETQYF. In nucleotides, the CDR3 is TGTGCCAGCAGCGTAGCAGGGCAAGAGACCCAGTACTTC.

V is TRBV4-2 and J is TRBJ1-2; no clear D gene. V was pared by 1 base and J by 1 base, with 10 bases between. CDR1 and CDR2 from the germline V gene are LGHNA and YNFKEQ. The CDR3 extends over 15 amino acids. DNA of the CDR3: TGTGCCAGCAGCCAAGGGTCGGCGGATAACTATGGCTACACCTTC. Its protein product is CASSQGSADNYGYTF.